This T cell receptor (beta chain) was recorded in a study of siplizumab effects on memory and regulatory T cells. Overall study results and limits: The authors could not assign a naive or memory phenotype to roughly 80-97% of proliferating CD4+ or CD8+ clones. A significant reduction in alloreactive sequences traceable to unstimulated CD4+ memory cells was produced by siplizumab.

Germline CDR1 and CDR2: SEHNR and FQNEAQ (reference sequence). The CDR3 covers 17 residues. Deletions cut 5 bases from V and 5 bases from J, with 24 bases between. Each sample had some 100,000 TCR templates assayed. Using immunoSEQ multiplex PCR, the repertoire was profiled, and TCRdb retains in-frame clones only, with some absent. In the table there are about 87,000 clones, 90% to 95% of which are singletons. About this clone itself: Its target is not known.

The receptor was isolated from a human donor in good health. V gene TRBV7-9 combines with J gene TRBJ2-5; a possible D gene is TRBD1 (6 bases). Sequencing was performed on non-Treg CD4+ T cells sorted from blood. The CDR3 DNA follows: TGTGCCAGCAGCCTCCCCCCGGGACAAAGGGTCGGGGAGACCCAGTACTTC. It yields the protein CASSLPPGQRVGETQYF.